This paragraph covers one T cell receptor (beta chain) sequence. This CDR3 spans 13 amino acids. CDR1 is SQVTM, CDR2 ANQGSEA, per germline. Trimming removed 2 bases at V and 0 bases at J, with 6 bases between. MiXCR, applied by TCRdb to the reads, yields one record per CDR3 protein. The table shows about 300,000 distinct CDR3 sequences, with around 9.6% occurring only once. The record originates from a study of T cell repertoires in cytomegalovirus infection. This sequence originates from a human donor in good health (CMV status not recorded). Some clones in this sample may be carry-over from other donors' samples. Input material: PBMCs. This chain connects TRBV29-1 to TRBJ2-3; no clear D. The CDR3 coding sequence is TGCAGCGTTGAAACTGGTAGCACAGATACGCAGTATTTT. Protein sequence: CSVETGSTDTQYF.